Here is one T cell receptor (beta chain) with its context. This clone is medium-sized (0.01 to 0.1%) in terms of sample share. Its specific antigen is unknown. Per-base quality was not reported, and no clone a single base away is much larger than it. Different DNA sequences within this sample yield the same CDR3. Genomic DNA was extracted from sorted cells using the Qiagen DNeasy Kit. TCR beta chain deep sequencing was performed on the immunoSEQ platform. As for how the authors treated the data: The immunoSEQ Analyzer software was used to analyze the repertoire data. As stored in TCRdb, this immuneACCESS dataset retains in-frame rearrangements with V and J assigned. A fraction of the clones does not appear; measured against another copy, unresolved V genes explain less than half of the discrepancy, and the remainder lacks a known reason. The V and J calls and clone size come from that table; D and trimming were worked out from the DNA. Within this sample are 14,000 or so clones, with about 85% of them counted one time only. The ten largest make up about 29% of the sample.

This entry is derived from a study of EBV T-cell therapy then PD-1 blockade in nasopharyngeal carcinoma (dated by TCRdb to 2020 to 2023). Sample treatment or condition, as interpreted from the label and publication: AdE1-LMPpoly-expanded autologous EBV-specific T-cell therapy followed by anti-PD-1 nivolumab. Taken from cysteine to phenylalanine, the CDR3 has 13 residues. The retained sequence is limited to the CDR3, 39 bases, with the frame set at the first base. CDR1 and CDR2 are read off the germline V gene as SGHVS and FNYEAQ. The germline ends are 11 bases apart after V is trimmed by 5 bases and J by 3 bases.

The specimen was CD8+ T cells from blood, collected around day 99 from a patient whose treatment included autologous EBV-specific T cells and nivolumab. The sequence derives from a middle-aged man with nasopharyngeal carcinoma. In this chain, TRBV7-6 is recombined with TRBJ2-7; too little of a D gene remains to name it. Here the CDR3 is given as CASSPGPNYEQYF. The sequenced DNA: TGTGCCAGCAGCCCCGGACCTAACTACGAGCAGTACTTC.